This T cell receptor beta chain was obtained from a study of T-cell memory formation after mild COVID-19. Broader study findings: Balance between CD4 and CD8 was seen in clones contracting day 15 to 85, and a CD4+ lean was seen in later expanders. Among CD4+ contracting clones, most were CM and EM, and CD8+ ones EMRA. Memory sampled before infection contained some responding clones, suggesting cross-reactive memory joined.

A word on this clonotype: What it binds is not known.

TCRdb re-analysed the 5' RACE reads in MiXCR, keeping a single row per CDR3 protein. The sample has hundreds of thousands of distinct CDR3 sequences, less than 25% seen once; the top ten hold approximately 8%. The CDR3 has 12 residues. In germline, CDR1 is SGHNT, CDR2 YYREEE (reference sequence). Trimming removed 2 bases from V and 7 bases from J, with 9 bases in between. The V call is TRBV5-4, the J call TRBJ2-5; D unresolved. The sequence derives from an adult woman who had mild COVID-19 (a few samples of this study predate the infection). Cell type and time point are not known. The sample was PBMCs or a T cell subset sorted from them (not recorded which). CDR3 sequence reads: CASSFTPGTQYF. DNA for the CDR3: TGTGCCAGCAGCTTCACTCCAGGGACCCAGTACTTC.